The rows below give T cell receptor beta chains drawn from one sample of a study of cytomegalovirus exposure and HLA in healthy donors. Measured with immunoSEQ multiplex PCR; TCRdb has only the in-frame clones, and not every one. This sample carries about 81,000 clones, around four fifths of them seen once, and the ten largest clones take around 3.1%. The material sequenced was PBMCs. The origin of the receptors is a man aged 50-59 years in good health and CMV-seropositive. Each CDR3 is given with its conserved first and last residue. The order of the fields is D gene, J gene, V gene, clone size, CDR3 protein, CDR3 DNA. A D gene is named only where the DNA matches it firmly. For some rows the clone size is stated as once, few or many, or as a class when expanded; others skip it.

D gene: TRBD1; J gene: TRBJ2-2; V gene: TRBV5-1; clone size: .; CDR3 protein: CASSDRQGDTGELFF; CDR3 DNA: TGCGCCAGCAGCGACCGACAGGGTGACACCGGGGAGCTGTTTTTT
D gene: .; J gene: TRBJ2-7; V gene: TRBV7-2; clone size: .; CDR3 protein: CASSLVGRVGEQYF; CDR3 DNA: TGTGCCAGCAGCTTAGTGGGCAGGGTGGGCGAGCAGTACTTC
D gene: TRBD1; J gene: TRBJ2-7; V gene: TRBV11-2; clone size: .; CDR3 protein: CASSFRRGTGSEQYF; CDR3 DNA: TGTGCCAGCAGCTTTCGTCGCGGGACAGGCTCCGAGCAGTACTTC
D gene: TRBD2; J gene: TRBJ2-1; V gene: TRBV19; clone size: few; CDR3 protein: CASTSGRAYITSYNEQFF; CDR3 DNA: TGTGCCAGTACGAGCGGGAGGGCCTATATCACATCCTACAATGAGCAGTTCTTC
D gene: .; J gene: TRBJ2-7; V gene: TRBV30; clone size: .; CDR3 protein: CAWSGWGAYEQYF; CDR3 DNA: TGTGCCTGGAGTGGGTGGGGAGCCTACGAGCAGTACTTC
D gene: .; J gene: TRBJ1-4; V gene: TRBV5-5; clone size: .; CDR3 protein: CASSLDRINEKLFF; CDR3 DNA: TGTGCCAGCAGCCTCGACAGAATTAATGAAAAACTGTTTTTT
D gene: TRBD2; J gene: TRBJ2-1; V gene: TRBV11-3; clone size: .; CDR3 protein: CASGDPGLAGEQFF; CDR3 DNA: TGTGCCAGCGGCGACCCGGGACTAGCGGGCGAGCAGTTCTTC
D gene: .; J gene: TRBJ2-1; V gene: TRBV29-1; clone size: .; CDR3 protein: CSVAPRDEQFF; CDR3 DNA: TGCAGCGTCGCTCCCAGGGATGAGCAGTTCTTC
D gene: .; J gene: TRBJ2-5; V gene: TRBV5-1; clone size: few; CDR3 protein: CASRITQETQYF; CDR3 DNA: TGCGCCAGCAGGATTACTCAAGAGACCCAGTACTTC
D gene: .; J gene: TRBJ2-7; V gene: TRBV28; clone size: .; CDR3 protein: CASSHLTQSYEQYF; CDR3 DNA: TGTGCCAGCAGTCACCTGACACAATCCTACGAGCAGTACTTC
D gene: .; J gene: TRBJ1-2; V gene: TRBV15; clone size: .; CDR3 protein: CATSYRSSGDGYTF; CDR3 DNA: TGTGCCACCAGCTACAGATCCAGCGGGGATGGCTACACCTTC
D gene: .; J gene: TRBJ2-6; V gene: TRBV13; clone size: .; CDR3 protein: CASSLGRMFSWETGANGLTF; CDR3 DNA: TGTGCCAGCAGCTTAGGTCGGATGTTTTCTTGGGAAACTGGGGCCAACGGCCTGACTTTC
D gene: TRBD1; J gene: TRBJ2-3; V gene: TRBV19; clone size: .; CDR3 protein: CASSYPGQGTDTQYF; CDR3 DNA: TGTGCCAGTAGCTACCCGGGACAGGGCACAGATACGCAGTATTTT
D gene: TRBD2; J gene: TRBJ2-1; V gene: TRBV14; clone size: .; CDR3 protein: CASSPPVLSRLAGENEQFF; CDR3 DNA: TGTGCCAGCAGCCCCCCGGTCCTCAGTCGACTAGCGGGAGAGAATGAGCAGTTCTTC
D gene: .; J gene: TRBJ1-2; V gene: TRBV30; clone size: .; CDR3 protein: CAWSGGQNGYTF; CDR3 DNA: TGTGCCTGGAGTGGAGGACAGAATGGCTACACCTTC
D gene: TRBD1; J gene: TRBJ2-1; V gene: TRBV18; clone size: .; CDR3 protein: CASAPGQSYNEQFF; CDR3 DNA: TGTGCCAGCGCCCCGGGACAGAGCTACAATGAGCAGTTCTTC
D gene: .; J gene: TRBJ1-1; V gene: TRBV11-2; clone size: .; CDR3 protein: CASSSGGLQGDTEAFF; CDR3 DNA: TGTGCCAGCAGCTCGGGAGGCTTACAGGGAGACACTGAAGCTTTCTTT
D gene: TRBD1; J gene: TRBJ2-7; V gene: TRBV19; clone size: .; CDR3 protein: CASSMTGRYEQYF; CDR3 DNA: TGTGCCAGTAGTATGACAGGGCGTTACGAGCAGTACTTC
D gene: TRBD1; J gene: TRBJ2-3; V gene: TRBV18; clone size: .; CDR3 protein: CASSRQGGDTQYF; CDR3 DNA: TGTGCCAGCTCACGACAGGGGGGAGATACGCAGTATTTT
D gene: TRBD1; J gene: TRBJ2-6; V gene: TRBV5-6; clone size: .; CDR3 protein: CASSRRGSSGANVLTF; CDR3 DNA: TGTGCCAGCAGCCGCAGGGGGAGCTCTGGGGCCAACGTCCTGACTTTC
D gene: TRBD1; J gene: TRBJ1-2; V gene: TRBV19; clone size: .; CDR3 protein: CASRGQGGYGYTF; CDR3 DNA: TGTGCCAGTAGGGGACAGGGAGGCTATGGCTACACCTTC
D gene: TRBD2; J gene: TRBJ2-5; V gene: TRBV19; clone size: .; CDR3 protein: CASRISGSIAETQYF; CDR3 DNA: TGTGCCAGTCGGATTAGCGGGAGTATTGCGGAGACCCAGTACTTC
D gene: TRBD1; J gene: TRBJ1-5; V gene: TRBV7-9; clone size: once; CDR3 protein: CASSSGQGRMGPQHF; CDR3 DNA: TGTGCCAGCAGCTCCGGACAGGGGCGGATGGGACCCCAGCATTTT
D gene: .; J gene: TRBJ2-2; V gene: TRBV27; clone size: .; CDR3 protein: CASSWRLQNTGELFF; CDR3 DNA: TGTGCCAGCAGTTGGCGACTCCAGAACACCGGGGAGCTGTTTTTT
D gene: .; J gene: TRBJ2-3; V gene: TRBV10-1; clone size: few; CDR3 protein: CASSESRGEADTQYF; CDR3 DNA: TGCGCCAGCAGTGAGTCCAGGGGTGAGGCAGATACGCAGTATTTT
D gene: .; J gene: TRBJ2-7; V gene: TRBV11-3; clone size: .; CDR3 protein: CASSHPDSSYEQYF; CDR3 DNA: TGTGCCAGCAGCCACCCGGACAGCTCCTACGAGCAGTACTTC
D gene: TRBD1; J gene: TRBJ2-7; V gene: TRBV5-5; clone size: .; CDR3 protein: CASSSGGQVTPEQYF; CDR3 DNA: TGTGCCAGCAGCTCGGGCGGACAGGTTACCCCCGAGCAGTACTTC
D gene: .; J gene: TRBJ2-5; V gene: TRBV2; clone size: .; CDR3 protein: CASSEGQGLINYF; CDR3 DNA: TGTGCCAGCAGTGAAGGGCAGGGACTCATAAACTACTTC
D gene: .; J gene: TRBJ2-7; V gene: TRBV5-1; clone size: .; CDR3 protein: CASSPANSPYEQYF; CDR3 DNA: TGCGCCAGCAGCCCTGCTAATTCCCCCTACGAGCAGTACTTC
D gene: TRBD2; J gene: TRBJ2-7; V gene: TRBV11-2; clone size: .; CDR3 protein: CASSLTSGASYEQYF; CDR3 DNA: TGTGCCAGCAGCTTGACTAGCGGGGCAAGCTACGAGCAGTACTTC
D gene: TRBD1; J gene: TRBJ2-2; V gene: TRBV7-9; clone size: .; CDR3 protein: CSSSMRQGASSGELFF; CDR3 DNA: TGTTCCAGCAGCATGCGACAGGGGGCTTCTTCGGGGGAGCTGTTTTTT
D gene: .; J gene: TRBJ1-1; V gene: TRBV7-2; clone size: .; CDR3 protein: CASKRPNTEAFF; CDR3 DNA: TGTGCCAGTAAGCGGCCGAACACTGAAGCTTTCTTT
D gene: TRBD2; J gene: TRBJ2-7; V gene: TRBV29-1; clone size: .; CDR3 protein: CSVRLAGTYEQYF; CDR3 DNA: TGCAGCGTGCGACTAGCGGGAACGTACGAGCAGTACTTC
D gene: TRBD2; J gene: TRBJ2-1; V gene: TRBV4-2; clone size: .; CDR3 protein: CASSQDLAGGNEQFF; CDR3 DNA: TGTGCCAGCAGCCAAGACCTAGCGGGAGGCAATGAGCAGTTCTTC
D gene: .; J gene: TRBJ1-5; V gene: TRBV11-3; clone size: .; CDR3 protein: CASRGQSNQPQHF; CDR3 DNA: TGTGCCAGCCGAGGACAGAGCAATCAGCCCCAGCATTTT
D gene: TRBD2; J gene: TRBJ2-7; V gene: TRBV27; clone size: .; CDR3 protein: CASSLSPSGISEQYF; CDR3 DNA: TGTGCCAGCAGTTTATCGCCTAGCGGGATTTCCGAGCAGTACTTC
D gene: TRBD1; J gene: TRBJ1-4; V gene: TRBV4-1; clone size: few; CDR3 protein: CASSQTGEMEEKLFF; CDR3 DNA: TGCGCCAGCAGCCAAACAGGGGAAATGGAGGAAAAACTGTTTTTT
D gene: .; J gene: TRBJ2-1; V gene: TRBV5-1; clone size: .; CDR3 protein: CASSPILGSGGDEQFF; CDR3 DNA: TGCGCCAGCAGCCCTATCCTGGGGTCGGGCGGGGATGAGCAGTTCTTC
D gene: TRBD1; J gene: TRBJ1-6; V gene: TRBV28; clone size: .; CDR3 protein: CASSSGQGANSPLHF; CDR3 DNA: TGTGCCAGCAGTTCCGGACAGGGGGCGAACTCACCCCTCCACTTT
D gene: TRBD2; J gene: TRBJ2-1; V gene: TRBV7-9; clone size: .; CDR3 protein: CASSYRAGAGYNEQFF; CDR3 DNA: TGTGCCAGCAGCTACAGAGCGGGAGCGGGCTACAATGAGCAGTTCTTC
D gene: .; J gene: TRBJ1-4; V gene: TRBV6-4; clone size: .; CDR3 protein: CASSDSPGEVYGEKLFF; CDR3 DNA: TGTGCCAGCAGTGACTCTCCTGGGGAGGTTTACGGTGAAAAACTGTTTTTT
D gene: .; J gene: TRBJ1-1; V gene: TRBV19; clone size: .; CDR3 protein: CASRRQAMNTEAFF; CDR3 DNA: TGTGCCAGTAGGAGACAGGCCATGAACACTGAAGCTTTCTTT